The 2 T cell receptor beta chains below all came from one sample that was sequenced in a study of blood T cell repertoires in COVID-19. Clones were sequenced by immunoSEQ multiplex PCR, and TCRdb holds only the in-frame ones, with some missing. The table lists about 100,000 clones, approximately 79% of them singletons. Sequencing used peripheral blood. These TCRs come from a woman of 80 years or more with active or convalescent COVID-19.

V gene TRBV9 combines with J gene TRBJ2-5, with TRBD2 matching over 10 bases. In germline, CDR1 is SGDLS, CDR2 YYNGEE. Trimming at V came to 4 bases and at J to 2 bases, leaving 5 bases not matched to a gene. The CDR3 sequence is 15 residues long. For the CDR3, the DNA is TGTGCCAGCAGCCCCTGGACTAGCGGACAAGAGACCCAGTACTTC. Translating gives CASSPWTSGQETQYF.

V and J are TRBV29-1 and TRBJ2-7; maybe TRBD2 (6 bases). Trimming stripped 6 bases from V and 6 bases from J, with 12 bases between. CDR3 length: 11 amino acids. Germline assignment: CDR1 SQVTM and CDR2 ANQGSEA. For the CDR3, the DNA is TGCAGCGTCGGGGGTTACGGCGAGCAGTACTTC. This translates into CSVGGYGEQYF.